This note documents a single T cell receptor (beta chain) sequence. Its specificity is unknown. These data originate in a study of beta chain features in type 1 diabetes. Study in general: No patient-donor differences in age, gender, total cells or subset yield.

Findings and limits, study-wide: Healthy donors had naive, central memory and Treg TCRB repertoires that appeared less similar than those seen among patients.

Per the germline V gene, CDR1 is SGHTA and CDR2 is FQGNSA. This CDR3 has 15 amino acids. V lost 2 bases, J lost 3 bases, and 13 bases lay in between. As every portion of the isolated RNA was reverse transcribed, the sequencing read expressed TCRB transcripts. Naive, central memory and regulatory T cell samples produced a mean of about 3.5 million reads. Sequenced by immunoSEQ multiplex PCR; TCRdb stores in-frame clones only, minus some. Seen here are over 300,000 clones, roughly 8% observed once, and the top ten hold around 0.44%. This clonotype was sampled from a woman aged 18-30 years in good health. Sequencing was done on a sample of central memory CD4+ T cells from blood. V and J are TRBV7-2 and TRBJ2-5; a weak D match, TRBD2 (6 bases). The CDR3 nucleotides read TGTGCCAGCAGCTTATCTGGGACTCCAAAAGAGACCCAGTACTTC. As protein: CASSLSGTPKETQYF.